This TCR beta chain emerged from a study of blood T cell repertoires in COVID-19. Study-level information: Some COVID-19 samples were acute and others convalescent; all came from the United States, Italy and Spain. The cDNA or gDNA used as material had been derived from T cells, B-cell-depleted T cells, or PBMCs.

V trimming: 5 bases; J trimming: 10 bases; junction bases outside the gene matches: 5. In germline, CDR1 is DFQATT, CDR2 SNEGSKA (reference sequence). This CDR3 has 11 residues. The authors' processing: Reference gene primer amplification yielded estimated nucleated cell counts. The method was immunoSEQ multiplex PCR; TCRdb's version includes in-frame clones alone and lacks a portion of them. Clonal size and the V and J genes are those of that table, whereas D and trimming came from the DNA. The sample holds 55,000 to 85,000 clones, over 75% seen once. Sequenced sample: peripheral blood. The clonotype was recovered from a human donor in a cohort sampled during active COVID-19. The rearrangement links TRBV20-1 to TRBJ2-1, with 7 positions matching TRBD2. The CDR3 here is CSAGLGFEQFF. The DNA of the CDR3 is TGCAGTGCTGGACTAGGCTTCGAGCAGTTCTTC.